This note documents a single T cell receptor (beta chain) sequence. The sample is drawn from a study of blood T cell repertoires in COVID-19. The age range of participants was about 18 to 89 years, with residence in more than 20 US areas. The protocol was immunoSEQ multiplex PCR, while the TCRdb copy is restricted to in-frame clones and leaves out a portion. This sample has a few hundred thousand clones, with 85% found just once. Germline assignment: CDR1 SQVTM and CDR2 ANQGSEA. Unmatched junction bases numbered 14, after V lost 6 bases and J lost 3 bases. This CDR3 is built from 16 residues. The sequence derives from a man aged 35 to 55 who had recovered from COVID-19. This sequence joins TRBV29-1 and TRBJ2-7; 10 bases map to TRBD1. Sequenced sample: PBMCs or T cells enriched from blood (not recorded which). CDR3 in DNA: TGCAGCGTCGCCGGGACAGGGGACTTAATTCGCTACGAGCAGTACTTC. Amino acid sequence: CSVAGTGDLIRYEQYF.